Listed below are T cell receptor beta chains from one sample, sequenced in a study of beta chain features in type 1 diabetes. Method: immunoSEQ multiplex PCR; TCRdb's copy keeps in-frame clones and lacks some. The sample lists 500,000 to 850,000 clones; over 12% were seen once. The specimen sequenced was naive CD4+ T cells from blood. The receptors derive from a man aged 18 to 35 with type 1 diabetes. The CDR3 runs from the conserved cysteine through the conserved F or W. A D gene is named only where the DNA matches it firmly. Rows give clone size only sometimes, using once, few, many, or a class for an expanded clone.

v_gene,j_gene,abundance,len,d_gene,CDR3nt,CDR3aa
TRBV23-1,TRBJ1-5,.,13,.,TGCGCCAGCAGTCCTGGGGGGGGACAGCCCCAGCATTTT,CASSPGGGQPQHF
TRBV5-4,TRBJ2-5,few,17,TRBD2,TGTGCCAGCAGCAGAGGCGGAGCGGGGGGGGACCAAGAGACCCAGTACTTC,CASSRGGAGGDQETQYF
TRBV6-1,TRBJ2-2,.,16,.,TGTGCCAGCAGTGATGGGGGAGCAGCGAACACCGGGGAGCTGTTTTTT,CASSDGGAANTGELFF
TRBV7-2,TRBJ2-3,.,18,TRBD2,TGTGCCAGCAGCCCCACCGGGACTAGCGGGGGGAGCACAGATACGCAGTATTTT,CASSPTGTSGGSTDTQYF
TRBV5-1,TRBJ2-1,few,13,.,TGCGCCAGCAGCGAAGGACAGTCGAATGAGCAGTTCTTC,CASSEGQSNEQFF
TRBV18,TRBJ1-1,.,13,.,TGTGCCAGCTCACCACCGGCGGACACTGAAGCTTTCTTT,CASSPPADTEAFF
TRBV19,TRBJ2-1,.,15,TRBD2,TGTGCCAGTAGGGATAGCGGGAGGGCCGACAATGAGCAGTTCTTC,CASRDSGRADNEQFF
TRBV29-1,TRBJ1-2,.,14,TRBD1,TGCAGCGTTGAAGGCGCAGGGGGAGGATTTGGCTACACCTTC,CSVEGAGGGFGYTF
TRBV4-3,TRBJ2-7,.,15,.,TGCGCCAGCAGCCAAGACGGGGACGGAACCTCGGAGCAGTACTTC,CASSQDGDGTSEQYF
TRBV5-1,TRBJ2-1,.,14,.,TGCGCCAGCAGAGAGGGGAGCTCCTACAATGAGCAGTTCTTC,CASREGSSYNEQFF
TRBV5-1,TRBJ2-3,.,14,TRBD1,TGCGCCAGCGGACCGGGACAGGTCACAGATACGCAGTATTTT,CASGPGQVTDTQYF
TRBV5-4,TRBJ1-1,.,16,.,TGTGCCAGCAGCCCGTCGACAGTTCTCCGGGACACTGAAGCTTTCTTT,CASSPSTVLRDTEAFF
TRBV30,TRBJ1-4,few,14,.,TGTGCCTGGAGTTTCAACAGGTTTAATGAAAAACTGTTTTTT,CAWSFNRFNEKLFF
TRBV19,TRBJ2-7,few,15,.,TGTGCCAGTAGTATAGCCCCAGGCAGGGGCTACGAGCAGTACTTC,CASSIAPGRGYEQYF
TRBV28,TRBJ1-2,.,15,.,TGTGCCAGCAGTTTAGCTTTCAGGTCCTCTATTCGCTACACCTTC,CASSLAFRSSIRYTF
TRBV11-2,TRBJ2-7,.,15,.,TGTGCCAGCAGCCAATCTTCCGGGGAGTTGCGCGAGCAGTACTTC,CASSQSSGELREQYF
TRBV7-9,TRBJ1-2,.,15,TRBD1,TGTGCCAGCAGCTTAGCGGGACAGGGTGTCTATGGCTACACCTTC,CASSLAGQGVYGYTF
TRBV30,TRBJ2-5,few,13,TRBD1,TGTGCCTGGGCGACAGGGGGCTGGGAGACCCAGTACTTC,CAWATGGWETQYF
TRBV25-1,TRBJ2-1,few,11,.,TGTGCCAGCAGCGAGTACAATGAGCAGTTCTTC,CASSEYNEQFF
TRBV4-2,TRBJ1-6,.,14,.,TGTGCCAGCAGCCAAGACAGAAGAGATTCACCCCTCCACTTT,CASSQDRRDSPLHF
TRBV30,TRBJ1-4,.,16,.,TGTGCCTGGAAAAGACTTTCTACAGGGCCCAATGAAAAACTGTTTTTT,CAWKRLSTGPNEKLFF
TRBV7-9,TRBJ2-1,few,14,.,TGTGCCAGCAGCTTATTAGCGGAGCACAATGAGCAGTTCTTC,CASSLLAEHNEQFF
TRBV30,TRBJ1-2,few,13,TRBD1,TGTGCCTGGAACCAGGGGGGGGACTATGGCTACACCTTC,CAWNQGGDYGYTF
TRBV30,TRBJ2-7,.,14,.,TGTGCCTGGAGTTGGGGCCTTGCCTCCTACGAGCAGTACTTC,CAWSWGLASYEQYF
TRBV29-1,TRBJ1-1,few,14,.,TGCAGCGTCTCGAAAGGATCGTCGAACACTGAAGCTTTCTTT,CSVSKGSSNTEAFF
TRBV5-6,TRBJ2-2,.,12,.,TGTGCCAGCAGCTTTGCGGGCGGGGAGCTGTTTTTT,CASSFAGGELFF
TRBV9,TRBJ1-1,.,15,.,TGTGCCAGCAGCGTAGACCAGGGGTTGAACACTGAAGCTTTCTTT,CASSVDQGLNTEAFF
TRBV7-9,TRBJ2-3,few,14,.,TGTGCCAGCAGCGAGACCGGGGCCAGGGGTACGCAGTATTTT,CASSETGARGTQYF
TRBV29-1,TRBJ2-3,few,12,.,TGCAGCGTATGGGCCCCCGGAGATACGCAGTATTTT,CSVWAPGDTQYF
TRBV7-9,TRBJ2-3,.,18,.,TGTGCCAGCAGCCCCCGAGGGGGGCGGATCACTAGCACAGATACGCAGTATTTT,CASSPRGGRITSTDTQYF
TRBV6-5,TRBJ1-1,.,15,TRBD1,TGTGCCAGCAGTCCAAGACAGGGGGAATACACTGAAGCTTTCTTT,CASSPRQGEYTEAFF
TRBV7-2,TRBJ2-1,few,15,.,TGTGCCAGCAGCTTAATGTGGGGGACATACAATGAGCAGTTCTTC,CASSLMWGTYNEQFF
TRBV11-2,TRBJ1-2,.,13,.,TGTGCCAGCAGTTTCACAGGGAGGAATGGCTACACCTTC,CASSFTGRNGYTF
TRBV20-1,TRBJ1-6,.,10,.,TGCAGTGCCCTAGGACGGGACCTCCACTTT,CSALGRDLHF
TRBV25-1,TRBJ2-7,few,14,.,TGTGCCAGCAGTGATTTACAGGGGGGGTACGAGCAGTACTTC,CASSDLQGGYEQYF
TRBV9,TRBJ1-2,.,13,.,TGTGCCAGCAGCGTAACAGCTACGTATGGCTACACCTTC,CASSVTATYGYTF
TRBV30,TRBJ2-3,few,15,.,TGTGCCTGGAGTCGGGCCAGGGGGGAGGCAGATACGCAGTATTTT,CAWSRARGEADTQYF
TRBV30,TRBJ1-3,.,15,TRBD1,TGTGCCTGGAGGGGACAGGGGGCGTCTGGAAACACCATATATTTT,CAWRGQGASGNTIYF
TRBV6-5,TRBJ1-6,few,15,TRBD1,TGTGCCAGCAGTCGCGGACAGGGATCAAATTCACCCCTCCACTTT,CASSRGQGSNSPLHF
TRBV30,TRBJ2-7,few,12,TRBD1,TGTGCCTGGGGACGACAGGGGGGAGGGCAGTACTTC,CAWGRQGGGQYF
TRBV19,TRBJ2-1,few,16,.,TGTGCCAGTAGGGGTGGAGGGACAAATTCCTACAATGAGCAGTTCTTC,CASRGGGTNSYNEQFF
TRBV4-1,TRBJ1-5,.,14,TRBD1,TGCGCCAGCAGCCTCGGGACAGCCAATCAGCCCCAGCATTTT,CASSLGTANQPQHF
TRBV28,TRBJ1-5,.,19,TRBD1,TGTGCCAGCAGTACCCCGGGACAGGGCCCTCGGATTGGCAATCAGCCCCAGCATTTT,CASSTPGQGPRIGNQPQHF
TRBV7-9,TRBJ2-2,.,14,.,TGTGCCAGCAGCTTCTCAAGATACACCGGGGAGCTGTTTTTT,CASSFSRYTGELFF